Below, 12 T cell receptor beta chains from the same sample are listed, as sequenced in a study of T cell responses to AZD1222 COVID-19 vaccine. The repertoire was sequenced with immunoSEQ multiplex PCR; TCRdb's copy has only in-frame clones and lacks some. This sample yields some 150,000 clones, of which roughly 88% are seen a single time; about 3.2% belongs to the top ten. The input for sequencing was peripheral blood, taken on day 0 of MenACWY control vaccination. The source is an adult in good health.

V and J are TRBV19 and TRBJ1-5; 9 positions match TRBD1. The germline V gene encodes CDR1 LNHDA and CDR2 SQIVND (reference sequence). V lost 5 bases, J lost 7 bases, and 9 bases stayed unmatched. This CDR3 contains 15 residues. The CDR3 region has the DNA TGTGCCAGTAGTTTAGGGACAGGGCGGACGCAGCCCCAGCATTTT. Its protein is CASSLGTGRTQPQHF. Drawing the rest from reference TRBV19 and TRBJ1-5, the complete variable domain is DGGITQSPKYLFRKEGQNVTLSCEQNLNHDAMYWYRQDPGQGLRLIYYSQIVNDFQKGDIAEGYSVSREKKESFPLTVTSAQKNPTAFYLCASSLGTGRTQPQHFGDGTRLSIL.

J is TRBJ1-4 and V is TRBV5-4, with TRBD1 matching 7 bases. Germline trimming cut 3 bases from V and 1 base from J; bases unmatched to any gene: 3. Germline lookup yields CDR1 SGHNT and CDR2 YYREEE (reference sequence). The CDR3 runs to 15 residues. The CDR3 is CASSWTGRTNEKLFF. The CDR3 DNA sequence: TGTGCCAGCAGCTGGACAGGTCGAACTAATGAAAAACTGTTTTTT. Filled out from reference TRBV5-4 and TRBJ1-4, the complete variable domain reads ETGVTQSPTHLIKTRGQQVTLRCSSQSGHNTVSWYQQALGQGPQFIFQYYREEENGRGNFPPRFSGLQFPNYSSELNVNALELDDSALYLCASSWTGRTNEKLFFGSGTQLSVL.

The J gene is TRBJ2-3, the V gene TRBV7-3; D not certain. There are 16 residues in the CDR3. The V end lost 2 bases, the J end lost 0 bases, and 12 bases lay between the germline ends. Germline V gene data show CDR1 as SGHTA and CDR2 as FQGTGA. The chain's CDR3 is CASSLLGSFSTDTQYF. CDR3 bases: TGTGCCAGCAGCTTATTAGGGTCTTTTAGCACAGATACGCAGTATTTT.

V is TRBV30 and J is TRBJ2-5; TRBD2 might be the D (6 bases). V was pared by 6 bases and J by 2 bases, with 13 bases between. Germline CDR1 and CDR2: GTSNPN and SVGIG (reference sequence). This CDR3 region has 13 residues. The CDR3 sequence is CACTGRNQETQYF. Written as DNA, the CDR3 is TGTGCCTGTACCGGGAGAAATCAAGAGACCCAGTACTTC.

A remark on this clone: Other DNA sequences from this sample encode an identical CDR3 as well. The rearrangement uses TRBV7-2 and TRBJ2-5; D not resolved. The V end lost 0 bases, the J end lost 5 bases, and 4 bases lay between the germline ends. The germline CDR1 and CDR2 sequences are SGHTA and FQGNSA. The CDR3 consists of 12 residues. Written as DNA, the CDR3 is TGTGCCAGCAGCTTAGCGGGTGAGACCCAGTACTTC. Protein: CASSLAGETQYF.

The V gene is TRBV28, the J gene TRBJ2-5, with D perhaps matching TRBD1 or TRBD2 (5 bases each). CDR1 MDHEN and CDR2 SYDVKM come from the germline V gene. Trimming stripped 3 bases from V and 5 bases from J, with 10 bases between. This CDR3 is 13 amino acids long. In DNA form, the CDR3 reads TGTGCCAGCAGTTTTACGGGACGGGAGACCCAGTACTTC. Amino acid sequence: CASSFTGRETQYF.

The chain combines TRBV11-3 with TRBJ1-1; TRBD1 matches at 9 bases. The CDR3 is 16 residues long. Germline V gives CDR1 SGHNT, CDR2 YENEEA. The junction had 12 bases not matched to a gene; V was cut back by 7 bases and J by 3 bases. The CDR3: CASISSPGQGHTEAFF. The CDR3 DNA reads as TGTGCCAGCATCTCATCCCCGGGACAGGGACACACTGAAGCTTTCTTT.

The chain joins TRBV14 to TRBJ1-1; D is ambiguous. This CDR3 has 15 amino acids. The germline V gene encodes CDR1 SGHDN and CDR2 FVKESK. V was pared by 0 bases and J by 0 bases, with 8 bases between. The CDR3 here is CASSQDRFVNTEAFF. The CDR3 DNA reads TGTGCCAGCAGCCAAGATCGGTTCGTGAACACTGAAGCTTTCTTT.

The gene calls are TRBV12-3 or TRBV12-4 and TRBJ2-2, with 7 positions matching TRBD2. V lost 5 bases, J lost 9 bases, and 6 bases stayed unmatched. CDR3 length: 13 residues. CDR3 nucleotides: TGTGCCAGCAGTCCGCGGGGGTCGCGGGAGCTGTTTTTT. Protein sequence: CASSPRGSRELFF.

This clone was observed once. V usage is TRBV10-3 and J usage is TRBJ2-3, with 9 nucleotides matching TRBD2. The CDR3 loop spans 13 amino acids. Per the germline V gene, CDR1 is ENHRY and CDR2 is SYGVKD. Trimming at V came to 8 bases and at J to 5 bases, leaving 5 bases not matched to a gene. This CDR3 reads CAIASGTLDTQYF. The CDR3 coding sequence is TGTGCCATCGCTAGCGGGACTCTAGATACGCAGTATTTT.

The chain joins TRBV4-3 to TRBJ2-4; a possible D gene is TRBD1 (6 bases). The CDR3 is 16 amino acids. Trimming removed 1 base from V and 0 bases from J, with 10 bases in between. Germline V gives CDR1 LGHNA, CDR2 YSLEER. DNA of the CDR3: TGCGCCAGCAGCCAAGGGGGGCTGCTAGCCAAAAACATTCAGTACTTC. The encoded protein is CASSQGGLLAKNIQYF.

The rearrangement joins TRBV12-5 to TRBJ1-2, with a possible D match to TRBD1 (5 bases). CDR3 length: 14 residues. From germline, CDR1 is LGHNT and CDR2 FRNRAP. The V and J ends lost 2 bases and 2 bases respectively, with 9 bases between them. The DNA of the CDR3 is TGTGCTAGTGGTTTGATGGGACGGAACTATGGCTACACCTTC. Its protein is CASGLMGRNYGYTF.